These T cell receptor beta chains were read from a single sample in a study of human T cells and chemical hapten exposure. TCRdb re-derived calls from the RACE reads in MiXCR, one entry per CDR3 protein. This table holds around 300,000 distinct CDR3 sequences, about 7% found once. The specimen comprised whole blood, sampled in connection with sensitization to the hapten diphenylcyclopropenone (DPC). Source of these receptors: a woman aged 18 to 35 with alopecia areata. Some clones in this sample may be carry-over from other donors' samples. The CDR3 runs from the conserved cysteine through the conserved F or W. The order of the fields is CDR3 length, J gene, D gene, clone size, V gene, CDR3 DNA, CDR3 protein. The D gene is left open where the match is weak. Not every row has a clone size; where given, it reads once, few, many or a size class.

15 | TRBJ1-5 | - | - | TRBV5-1 | TGCGCCAGCAGCTTGGGGGAGAGTACCAATCAGCCCCAGCATTTT | CASSLGESTNQPQHF
15 | TRBJ2-3 | - | - | TRBV18 | TGTGCCAGCTCGCCCTTAGGGGGTTACACAGATACGCAGTATTTT | CASSPLGGYTDTQYF
14 | TRBJ1-4 | TRBD1 | - | TRBV20-1 | TGCAGTGCTAGACAGGGGGTCGCTGGTGAAAAACTGTTTTTT | CSARQGVAGEKLFF
16 | TRBJ2-7 | - | few | TRBV12-3/TRBV12-4 | TGTGCCAGCAGCCCTTTACACGGGTATGGGGTGACCGAGCAGTACTTC | CASSPLHGYGVTEQYF
14 | TRBJ2-5 | - | few | TRBV7-2 | TGTGCCAGCAGCCGCCAAGTAACTCAAGAGACCCAGTACTTC | CASSRQVTQETQYF
16 | TRBJ2-1 | - | - | TRBV4-2 | TGTGCCAGCAGCCAAAAGGGCCAGGGGACCTCCAATGAGCAGTTCTTC | CASSQKGQGTSNEQFF
13 | TRBJ1-2 | - | once | TRBV6-5 | TGTGCCAGCAGTTTCTCGAGAGGGAATGGCTACACCTTC | CASSFSRGNGYTF
14 | TRBJ2-7 | TRBD1 | few | TRBV7-2 | TGTGCCAGCAGCGATGGACAGGGGGGCTACGAGCAGTACTTC | CASSDGQGGYEQYF
17 | TRBJ1-2 | TRBD1 | few | TRBV13 | TGTGCCAGCATTGAGTCGACAGGGACGACTGCTAACTATGGCTACACCTTC | CASIESTGTTANYGYTF
14 | TRBJ2-3 | TRBD1 | few | TRBV24-1 | TGTGCCACCAGTGATCCTGAGGACAGGGATACGCAGTATTTT | CATSDPEDRDTQYF
12 | TRBJ1-1 | - | - | TRBV3-1 | TGTGCCAGCAGCCAGAGGGGCACTGAAGCTTTCTTT | CASSQRGTEAFF
13 | TRBJ1-1 | - | many | TRBV6-6 | TGTGCCAGCAGTTATCGACAGAACACTGAAGCTTTCTTT | CASSYRQNTEAFF
16 | TRBJ2-3 | TRBD2 | few | TRBV12-3/TRBV12-4 | TGTGCCAGCAGCCCATGGACTAGCGCGAGCACAGATACGCAGTATTTT | CASSPWTSASTDTQYF
13 | TRBJ2-3 | TRBD2 | many | TRBV6-5 | TGTGCCAGCAGTCGGGGGGGGGCGGATACGCAGTATTTT | CASSRGGADTQYF
14 | TRBJ2-3 | - | few | TRBV6-5 | TGTGCCAGCAGTGCCTCCGCCAGCACAGATACGCAGTATTTT | CASSASASTDTQYF
12 | TRBJ1-1 | - | few | TRBV5-4 | TGTGCCAGCAGCTTAGGACCTTCTGAAGCTTTCTTT | CASSLGPSEAFF
13 | TRBJ1-3 | - | - | TRBV7-9 | TGTGCCAGCGGGCAGGGAGGCCCAAACACCATATATTTT | CASGQGGPNTIYF
16 | TRBJ1-4 | TRBD1 | - | TRBV12-3/TRBV12-4 | TGTGCCAGCACCAGGGACAGGGGGCCTTCTAATGAAAAACTGTTTTTT | CASTRDRGPSNEKLFF
16 | TRBJ1-6 | TRBD1 | many | TRBV6-4 | TGTGCCAGCAGTGAACCCCGACAGGGAGGGGATTCACCCCTCCACTTT | CASSEPRQGGDSPLHF
15 | TRBJ2-2 | TRBD1 | many | TRBV7-8 | TGTGCCAGCGGTGCGGACAGGGGGCCTCCCGGGGAGCTGTTTTTT | CASGADRGPPGELFF
15 | TRBJ2-7 | TRBD1 | - | TRBV7-3 | TGTGCCAGCAGCCAACAGGGGGCTGCTATCTACGAGCAGTACTTC | CASSQQGAAIYEQYF